A selection of T cell receptor beta chains follows, all from one sample in a study of T cell responses to AZD1222 COVID-19 vaccine. Profiled with immunoSEQ multiplex PCR; TCRdb holds only in-frame clones, not every one. The data hold some 250,000 clones, with around 93% observed a single time. Sample: peripheral blood, taken 28 days after the second AZD1222 dose. These TCRs come from an adult who received the AZD1222 COVID-19 vaccine. The CDR3 runs from the conserved cysteine through the conserved F or W. Fields, in order: D gene, clone size, V gene, J gene, CDR3 DNA, CDR3 protein. D genes are given only for firm matches. Rows give clone size only sometimes, using once, few, many, or a class for an expanded clone.

NA,NA,TRBV5-1,TRBJ1-2,TGCGCCAGCAGCTTGGCAGGGGAAGGCTACACCTTC,CASSLAGEGYTF
NA,NA,TRBV5-1,TRBJ2-6,TGCGCCAGCAGCTCGACAAACTTTGGGGCCAACGTCCTGACTTTC,CASSSTNFGANVLTF
NA,NA,TRBV29-1,TRBJ1-1,TGCAGCGTCGATCGGGGGATCGAAGCTTTCTTT,CSVDRGIEAFF
NA,NA,TRBV5-1,TRBJ2-7,TGCGCCAGCAGCTTACAGGAGACCGGGGGCTACGAGCAGTACTTC,CASSLQETGGYEQYF
TRBD1,NA,TRBV6-5,TRBJ1-2,TGTGCCAGCTCTAGGGACAGGGGGGACTATGGCTACACCTTC,CASSRDRGDYGYTF
TRBD1,NA,TRBV9,TRBJ1-2,TGTGCCAGCAGCGTAGCTACCAGGGGGAATGGCTACACCTTC,CASSVATRGNGYTF
NA,NA,TRBV2,TRBJ1-5,TGTGCCAGTAGAGGCCCAATTAATCAGCCCCAGCATTTT,CASRGPINQPQHF
NA,once,TRBV19,TRBJ2-7,TGTGCCAGTAGTCCTGGCCCGCGTGTCAACGAGCAGTACTTC,CASSPGPRVNEQYF
NA,NA,TRBV11-3,TRBJ2-2,TGTGCCAGCAGCTTGGCCTCGGCGGGCACGGTGGGAGGTCCCGGGGAGCTGTTTTTT,CASSLASAGTVGGPGELFF
TRBD1,NA,TRBV6-5,TRBJ1-4,TGTGCCAGCAGCGGGGAGGGGGCCACTAATGAAAAACTGTTTTTT,CASSGEGATNEKLFF